This T cell receptor beta chain was profiled in a study of identical twins. MiXCR was run by TCRdb on the 5' RACE reads, yielding one entry per CDR3 protein. The sample holds 450,000 to 600,000 distinct CDR3 sequences, 20% to 25% seen once. V lost 4 bases, J lost 10 bases, and 7 bases lay in between. CDR1 is DFQATT and CDR2 is SNEGSKA in the germline V gene (reference sequence). CDR3 length equals 9 residues. This clonotype has only a few counts. The same data also went into a second study, on yellow fever vaccine responses in identical twins.

The chain couples TRBV20-1 to TRBJ1-2; the D is unclear. The sequencing input was CD4+ T cells sorted from blood. The sequence was collected from a woman aged 18-29 years in good health. CDR3 sequence: CSAKGHYTF. The DNA of the CDR3 is TGCAGTGCTAAGGGTCACTACACCTTC.